This T cell receptor (beta chain) appears in the sequencing data of a study of CD8 T cells in Susac syndrome. The authors reverse transcribed about 0.45 to 1 ug RNA with random hexamers. By means of immunoSEQ multiplex PCR, TCR beta CDR3 spanning 54 Vbeta and 13 Jbeta underwent amplification. MiXCR, applied by TCRdb to the immunoSEQ multiplex PCR reads, yields one record per CDR3 protein. This table has about 180,000 distinct CDR3 sequences, just under 95% appearing once. FACS enriched CD8+ TEMRA cells, while bulk CD8+ and CD4+ were negatively isolated. The germline V gene encodes CDR1 GTSNPN and CDR2 SVGIG (reference sequence). The CDR3 covers 14 residues. The ends lost 2 bases at V and 2 bases at J; junction bases unmatched: 4.

Sequenced sample: CD4+ T cells from PBMCs. The clonotype originates from a human donor with Susac syndrome. The chain links TRBV30 to TRBJ2-7; TRBD2 aligns across 9 bases. The CDR3 nucleotides read TGTGCCTGGAGTCCGGGACTAGCCGCCTACGAGCAGTACTTC. Translation: CAWSPGLAAYEQYF.